This is a list of T cell receptor beta chains from one sample in a study of T cell changes during pregnancy in multiple sclerosis. Some clones are missing from TCRdb's copy, which holds only in-frame ones; the method was immunoSEQ multiplex PCR. Of around 62,000 clones in the sample, 93% were seen once. The sample here was CD8+ T cells from peripheral blood mononuclear cells, taken in the second trimester of pregnancy. The receptors come from a female donor with multiple sclerosis, enrolled in a pregnancy study. CDR3s include the opening cysteine and the closing phenylalanine or tryptophan. The D gene is left open where the match is weak. Part of the rows lack a size; the others show once, few, many or a class for expanded clones.

abundance | j_gene | d_gene | v_gene | CDR3aa | CDR3nt
- | TRBJ1-2 | - | TRBV28 | CASSGAPLENYGYTF | TGTGCCAGCAGTGGGGCGCCGTTGGAGAACTATGGCTACACCTTC
- | TRBJ2-7 | - | TRBV11-2 | CASSLDLARYEQYF | TGTGCCAGCAGCTTAGATCTAGCCAGGTACGAGCAGTACTTC
- | TRBJ1-2 | - | TRBV4-3 | CASSQDSLGPLADGYTF | TGCGCCAGCAGCCAAGACTCTTTGGGGCCCCTTGCGGATGGCTACACCTTC
- | TRBJ1-2 | - | TRBV27 | CASSSSTMTAEVYGYTF | TGTGCCAGCAGTTCCAGCACTATGACAGCTGAAGTCTATGGCTACACCTTC
once | TRBJ2-7 | TRBD1 | TRBV27 | CASSLNRGDEQYF | TGTGCCAGCAGTTTGAACAGGGGAGACGAGCAGTACTTC
once | TRBJ1-1 | - | TRBV28 | CASSSVGAWNTEAFF | TGTGCCAGCAGTTCCGTGGGGGCTTGGAACACTGAAGCTTTCTTT
once | TRBJ1-1 | - | TRBV19 | CASSTQVMNTEAFF | TGTGCCAGTAGTACACAGGTGATGAACACTGAAGCTTTCTTT
- | TRBJ2-1 | - | TRBV5-4 | CASSLVPGVNYNEQFF | TGTGCCAGCAGCTTGGTCCCGGGAGTAAACTACAATGAGCAGTTCTTC
- | TRBJ2-5 | - | TRBV29-1 | CSVDDAQVPRFQETQYF | TGCAGCGTTGACGACGCCCAGGTGCCCCGGTTCCAAGAGACCCAGTACTTC
- | TRBJ2-7 | - | TRBV11-3 | CASSSTGWNEQYF | TGTGCCAGCAGCTCGACAGGCTGGAACGAGCAGTACTTC
- | TRBJ2-5 | TRBD1 | TRBV13 | CASSQGARETQYF | TGTGCCAGCTCGCAGGGGGCGCGGGAGACCCAGTACTTC
once | TRBJ2-7 | TRBD2 | TRBV4-2 | CASSQDFSGRAYEQYF | TGTGCCAGCAGCCAAGATTTTAGCGGGAGGGCATACGAGCAGTACTTC
- | TRBJ2-7 | TRBD2 | TRBV5-1 | CASSPPGGEEQYF | TGCGCCAGCAGCCCTCCGGGGGGGGAAGAGCAGTACTTC
- | TRBJ2-1 | TRBD2 | TRBV10-1 | CASSGGRSYNEQFF | TGCGCCAGCAGTGGCGGGAGGTCCTACAATGAGCAGTTCTTC
once | TRBJ1-2 | TRBD1 | TRBV9 | CASSVATKGTARGYTF | TGTGCCAGCAGCGTAGCTACAAAGGGGACAGCACGGGGCTACACCTTC
once | TRBJ2-7 | - | TRBV7-2 | CASSLARLASSYEQYF | TGTGCCAGCAGCTTAGCGAGGCTAGCGAGCTCCTACGAGCAGTACTTC
- | TRBJ2-1 | TRBD2 | TRBV6-1 | CASSEYGGGSYNEQFF | TGTGCCAGCAGTGAATACGGGGGGGGCTCCTACAATGAGCAGTTCTTC
- | TRBJ2-7 | - | TRBV9 | CASSVEGGGNEQYF | TGTGCCAGCAGCGTAGAAGGGGGGGGAAACGAGCAGTACTTC
- | TRBJ2-1 | - | TRBV2 | CASRVETGAYNEQFF | TGTGCCAGCAGGGTCGAGACAGGTGCCTACAATGAGCAGTTCTTC
few | TRBJ2-1 | TRBD2 | TRBV19 | CASSIVGLAGHNEQFF | TGTGCCAGTAGTATAGTGGGCCTAGCGGGGCACAATGAGCAGTTCTTC
few | TRBJ1-5 | - | TRBV6-5 | CATRGARHQPQHF | TGTGCCACCAGGGGCGCAAGGCATCAGCCCCAGCATTTT
- | TRBJ1-1 | - | TRBV7-9 | CASSLGAAGAWEEAFF | TGTGCCAGCAGCTTGGGGGCGGCAGGGGCTTGGGAGGAAGCTTTCTTT
- | TRBJ1-3 | TRBD1 | TRBV4-1 | CASSKHPGQAEGNTIYF | TGCGCCAGCAGCAAGCACCCAGGACAGGCAGAAGGAAACACCATATATTTT
- | TRBJ2-5 | - | TRBV6-5 | CASSYSLVETQYF | TGTGCCAGCAGTTACTCACTGGTGGAGACCCAGTACTTC
- | TRBJ2-1 | - | TRBV9 | CASSVVSGSYNEQFF | TGTGCCAGCAGCGTAGTGAGCGGTTCCTACAATGAGCAGTTCTTC
- | TRBJ1-1 | TRBD1 | TRBV7-9 | CASRSGQGREAFF | TGTGCCAGCAGGTCGGGACAGGGAAGGGAAGCTTTCTTT
- | TRBJ2-1 | TRBD1 | TRBV6-1 | CASRSWTGADGQFF | TGTGCCAGCCGATCATGGACAGGTGCGGATGGGCAGTTCTTC
- | TRBJ2-7 | - | TRBV7-9 | CASSELSYEQYF | TGTGCCAGCAGCGAACTCTCCTACGAGCAGTACTTC
- | TRBJ1-3 | - | TRBV6-5 | CASSYGGSSGNTIYF | TGTGCCAGCAGTTATGGCGGGAGTTCTGGAAACACCATATATTTT
- | TRBJ1-3 | - | TRBV27 | CASSNRFSGNTIYF | TGTGCCAGCAGTAACAGGTTCTCTGGAAACACCATATATTTT
- | TRBJ2-7 | TRBD2 | TRBV4-2 | CASSQYLTGGQGEQYF | TGTGCCAGCAGCCAGTATCTCACGGGGGGGCAAGGGGAGCAGTACTTC
once | TRBJ2-3 | TRBD1 | TRBV7-3 | CASSFTGGVRTDTQYF | TGTGCCAGCAGCTTTACAGGGGGCGTCCGGACAGATACGCAGTATTTT
- | TRBJ2-7 | TRBD2 | TRBV19 | CATKDSGTGYEQYF | TGTGCCACCAAAGATAGCGGGACCGGTTACGAGCAGTACTTC
- | TRBJ2-5 | - | TRBV10-3 | CATAAGRQETQYF | TGTGCCACCGCAGCGGGCCGCCAAGAGACCCAGTACTTC
- | TRBJ2-7 | - | TRBV7-9 | CASSLETGFGYEQYF | TGTGCCAGCAGCCTAGAGACAGGTTTCGGTTACGAGCAGTACTTC
- | TRBJ2-7 | TRBD1 | TRBV11-2 | CASSLGTGGSYEQYF | TGTGCCAGCAGCTTAGGAACAGGGGGCTCGTACGAGCAGTACTTC
- | TRBJ2-1 | - | TRBV7-2 | CASSYYNEQFF | TGTGCCAGCAGTTATTACAATGAGCAGTTCTTC
once | TRBJ2-1 | - | TRBV7-9 | CASSFPGTYNEQFF | TGTGCCAGCAGCTTCCCGGGGACCTACAATGAGCAGTTCTTC
once | TRBJ2-7 | TRBD2 | TRBV7-9 | CASSSGLAYNYEQYF | TGTGCCAGCAGTTCGGGACTAGCGTATAACTACGAGCAGTACTTC
- | TRBJ2-1 | - | TRBV2 | CAIKNQGERNNEQFF | TGTGCCATCAAAAACCAAGGGGAAAGGAACAATGAGCAGTTCTTC
- | TRBJ2-3 | - | TRBV7-3 | CASSLNGNTDTQYF | TGTGCCAGCAGCTTAAACGGGAACACAGATACGCAGTATTTT
once | TRBJ2-2 | TRBD2 | TRBV5-4 | CASSQGLIPGELFF | TGTGCCAGCAGCCAGGGACTAATACCCGGGGAGCTGTTTTTT